This T cell receptor beta chain comes out of a study of blood T cell repertoires in COVID-19. Looking at the study overall: Some COVID-19 samples were acute and others convalescent; all came from the United States, Italy and Spain. PBMCs, B-cell-depleted T cells, or T cells provided the cDNA or gDNA that made up the material.

Recruited during active infection, patients (from Seattle) were subsequently followed longitudinally. Authors' data handling: How many nucleated cells were present was estimated from reference gene primer amplification. Using immunoSEQ multiplex PCR, the repertoire was profiled, and TCRdb retains in-frame clones only, with some absent. The V and J calls and clone size come from that table; D and trimming were worked out from the DNA. The table records tens of thousands of clones, more than 70% of them present only once. Sequencing input: peripheral blood. The TCR was taken from a man aged 45 to 65 with COVID-19, enrolled during active disease.

This CDR3 is CASSVRGQGNTEAFF. In DNA form, the CDR3 reads TGTGCCAGCAGCGTTCGGGGACAGGGTAATACTGAAGCTTTCTTT. J is TRBJ1-1 and V is TRBV9; 9 bases are a match to TRBD1. Per germline, CDR1 SGDLS and CDR2 YYNGEE. The CDR3 runs 15 residues. J gave up 5 bases and V 2 bases, and 7 bases lay outside the gene matches. The full variable domain, with the rest looked up from reference TRBV9 and TRBJ1-1, is DSGVTQTPKHLITATGQRVTLRCSPRSGDLSVYWYQQSLDQGLQFLIQYYNGEERAKGNILERFSAQQFPDLHSELNLSSLELGDSALYFCASSVRGQGNTEAFFGQGTRLTVV.